These T cell receptor beta chains were read from a single sample in a study of T-cell reconstitution after alpha-beta-depleted transplantation in children. One entry per CDR3 protein, called by TCRdb with MiXCR from the PCR reads. Of more than 200,000 distinct CDR3 sequences in the sample, about 24% were seen once. Sequences were derived from PBMCs, mostly from graft donor cells, sampled 360 days after TCRalphabeta/CD19-depleted stem cell transplant. The receptors shown here come from a female patient aged 2-9 years who had a stem cell transplant for congenital amegakaryocytic thrombocytopenia, so the T cells may come from the graft donor. Both conserved end residues are part of each CDR3. The order of the fields is V gene, CDR3 length, J gene, CDR3 protein.

TRBV7-6	16	TRBJ2-5	CASSSPWTSEKETQYF
TRBV5-1	16	TRBJ1-1	CASSLLQGGKNTEAFF
TRBV12-3/TRBV12-4	17	TRBJ2-2	CASRGLRLAGGTGELFF
TRBV12-3/TRBV12-4	13	TRBJ2-7	CASSFMGFYEQYF
TRBV4-3	16	TRBJ2-3	CASSPRLADNTDTQYF
TRBV5-1	14	TRBJ2-7	CASSPGLSVYEQYF
TRBV7-6	14	TRBJ2-2	CASSRTSSTGELFF
TRBV20-1	15	TRBJ1-5	CSASLGRGLSQPQHF
TRBV7-9	16	TRBJ2-1	CASSLVWPSSYNEQFF
TRBV6-2/TRBV6-3	15	TRBJ2-7	CASSWAPGQVYEQYF
TRBV5-1	15	TRBJ2-3	CASSFTSGGADTQYF
TRBV30	11	TRBJ2-7	CAWTAGGEQYF
TRBV12-3/TRBV12-4	17	TRBJ2-3	CASSLGNPLAGTDTQYF
TRBV7-9	13	TRBJ1-2	CASSSRGLRGYTF
TRBV27	15	TRBJ2-1	CASSQGGVGAGEQFF
TRBV7-8	18	TRBJ1-1	CASSLRLQGRSLSTEAFF
TRBV5-6	13	TRBJ2-5	CASKESGSETQYF
TRBV24-1	17	TRBJ2-2	CATSDLSAVGGTGELFF
TRBV4-1	15	TRBJ2-1	CASSLTSVSYNEQFF
TRBV20-1	14	TRBJ1-4	CSARSGGTNEKLFF
TRBV6-5	14	TRBJ2-3	CASSYGQPADTQYF
TRBV30	14	TRBJ2-3	CAWRKSAGTDTQYF
TRBV28	12	TRBJ1-2	CASSQRLYGYTF
TRBV10-3	13	TRBJ2-5	CAIKSPGQETQYF
TRBV4-2	18	TRBJ2-1	CASSHGLAGGFSYNEQFF
TRBV2	15	TRBJ2-6	CASGQGPSGANVLTF
TRBV12-3/TRBV12-4	15	TRBJ2-2	CASSFGYGNTGELFF
TRBV29-1	12	TRBJ1-1	CSTRTGRTEAFF
TRBV5-1	13	TRBJ1-1	CASSLQDRAEAFF
TRBV12-3/TRBV12-4	14	TRBJ2-2	CASSSLADTGELFF
TRBV12-3/TRBV12-4	15	TRBJ2-5	CASSFPAGVGETQYF
TRBV24-1	16	TRBJ2-5	CATSDRGLAGEETQYF
TRBV28	14	TRBJ2-2	CASKRGQYTGELFF
TRBV28	13	TRBJ2-7	CASSELDSYEQYF
TRBV20-1	11	TRBJ1-5	CSAGMNQPQHF
TRBV28	14	TRBJ1-4	CASSLYGLNEKLFF
TRBV5-1	16	TRBJ2-2	CASKAGQPGDTGELFF
TRBV4-1	15	TRBJ1-3	CASSQVRGTGNTIYF
TRBV4-3	15	TRBJ1-2	CASSQTTGGNYGYTF
TRBV12-3/TRBV12-4	14	TRBJ2-1	CASSSTGLLNEQFF
TRBV4-2	17	TRBJ1-4	CASSQGTMREINEKLFF
TRBV7-2	14	TRBJ2-2	CASSLARGTDELFF
TRBV6-5	16	TRBJ1-2	CASSYLPLGRAHGYTF